This T cell receptor beta chain originates from a study of cytomegalovirus exposure and HLA in healthy donors. About the study: Unique TCRs numbering some 80 million, obtained from HLA-typed donors, made up an early data release.

General study findings and limits: Earlier analysis yielded a pattern in which most TCR beta V segments were productive about 90% or about 30% of the time.

The study ran its PCR with 60 Vbeta and 13 Jbeta primers. The data were produced by immunoSEQ multiplex PCR, yet TCRdb's version contains in-frame clones alone and is incomplete. The sample is made up of roughly 200,000 clones, and the top ten hold approximately 6.9% of it. Donors were ostensibly healthy at sampling, although undocumented immune exposures were probable. Trimming at V came to 6 bases and at J to 2 bases, leaving 5 bases not matched to a gene. CDR3 length equals 16 residues. Germline loops: CDR1 MNHEY, CDR2 SMNVEV (reference sequence). In the case of this clone: Its matching antigen is unknown.

Sequenced material: PBMCs. The receptor's source is a man between 25 and 39 years old in good health and CMV-seronegative. The rearrangement links TRBV27 to TRBJ2-3; 13 bases agree with TRBD2. The CDR3 DNA sequence: TGTGCCAGCAGGAGACTAGCGGGGGGCCCCACAGATACGCAGTATTTT. Translating gives CASRRLAGGPTDTQYF.